This TCR beta chain is drawn from a study of blood T cell repertoires in COVID-19. Study in general: COVID-19 samples from acute and convalescent phases originated in the United States, Italy and Spain. The cDNA or gDNA used as material had been derived from T cells, B-cell-depleted T cells, or PBMCs.

Germline CDR1 LNHDA, CDR2 SQIVND (reference sequence). Trimming left V 7 bases short and J 6 bases short, with 16 bases between. The CDR3 loop spans 14 amino acids. Categorization into cohorts depended on clinical history that participants reported. In the original workflow: Nucleated cell counts were estimated from reference gene primer amplification. Generated by immunoSEQ multiplex PCR, the TCRdb table keeps only in-frame clones and is missing some. V and J calls and clone size are those listed in that table; D and trimming were worked out from the DNA. The repertoire holds about 300,000 clones, with about nine tenths as singletons.

The genes are TRBV19 and TRBJ1-5; unclear D gene. The sample comprised PBMCs or T cells enriched from blood (not recorded which). The sequence derives from a man aged 55 to 70 who had recovered from COVID-19. The DNA for the CDR3 is TGTGCCAGTAATTTTGCCGGGATCGGTCAGCCCCAGCATTTT. It yields the protein CASNFAGIGQPQHF.